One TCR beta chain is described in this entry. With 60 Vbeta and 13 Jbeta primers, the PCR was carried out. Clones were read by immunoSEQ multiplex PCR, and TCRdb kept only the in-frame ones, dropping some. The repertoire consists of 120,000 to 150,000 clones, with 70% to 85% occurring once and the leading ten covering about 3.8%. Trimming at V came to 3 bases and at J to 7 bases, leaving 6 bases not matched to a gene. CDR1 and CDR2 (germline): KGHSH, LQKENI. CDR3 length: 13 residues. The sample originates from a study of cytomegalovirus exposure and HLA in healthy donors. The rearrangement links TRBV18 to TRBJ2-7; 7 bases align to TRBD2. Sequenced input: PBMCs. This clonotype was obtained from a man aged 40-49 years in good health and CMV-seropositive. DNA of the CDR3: TGTGCCAGCTCACCGAGCCAGGGAGGGGAGCAGTACTTC. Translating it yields CASSPSQGGEQYF. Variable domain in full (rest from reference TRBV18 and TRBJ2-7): NAGVMQNPRHLVRRRGQEARLRCSPMKGHSHVYWYRQLPEEGLKFMVYLQKENIIDESGMPKERFSAEFPKEGPSILRIQQVVRGDSAAYFCASSPSQGGEQYFGPGTRLTVT.